Below are 26 T cell receptor beta chains sequenced from a single sample in a study of T cell responses to AZD1222 COVID-19 vaccine. Clones were read by immunoSEQ multiplex PCR, and TCRdb kept only the in-frame ones, dropping some. The data contain 180,000 or so clones, approximately 90% of them singletons. The source was peripheral blood, collected 28 days after the second AZD1222 dose. The receptor set was obtained from an adult who received the AZD1222 COVID-19 vaccine.

The J gene is TRBJ2-7, the V gene TRBV5-4; 8 bases are a match to TRBD1. Unmatched junction bases numbered 3, after V lost 4 bases and J lost 0 bases. The CDR3 runs 14 residues. The germline V gene encodes CDR1 SGHNT and CDR2 YYREEE (reference sequence). CDR3 residues: CASSGTGGSYEQYF. The CDR3 DNA reads TGTGCCAGCAGCGGAACAGGGGGCTCCTACGAGCAGTACTTC.

The rearrangement links TRBV18 to TRBJ1-1; no firm D call. The germline gives CDR1 KGHSH, CDR2 LQKENI. The CDR3 spans 11 residues. V shed 2 bases and J shed 6 bases, with 4 bases lying between them. The CDR3 reads CASSPDAEAFF. The CDR3 DNA reads TGTGCCAGCTCACCAGACGCTGAAGCTTTCTTT.

The chain couples TRBV27 to TRBJ1-2; TRBD1 aligns across 12 bases. CDR1 is MNHEY and CDR2 is SMNVEV in the germline V gene (reference sequence). V trimming: 4 bases; J trimming: 4 bases; junction bases outside the gene matches: 10. This CDR3 has 17 residues. The CDR3 protein is CASSSQGTGGEGYGYTF. CDR3 coding DNA: TGTGCCAGCAGTTCCCAAGGGACAGGGGGCGAAGGCTATGGCTACACCTTC.

This clone has a handful of counts. This chain joins TRBV15 and TRBJ2-2, with D tentatively TRBD1 or TRBD2 (5 bases each). Trimming pared 3 bases from V and 3 bases from J, leaving 8 bases between. Germline V gene data show CDR1 as LNHNV and CDR2 as YYDKDF (reference sequence). The CDR3 sequence is 14 residues long. CDR3: CATSRRGDTGELFF. The CDR3 nucleotides are TGTGCCACCAGCAGGAGGGGTGACACCGGGGAGCTGTTTTTT.

The chain carries TRBV14 and TRBJ2-3; D unresolved. This CDR3 spans 14 amino acids. V was shortened by 1 base and J by 6 bases, with 11 bases between the two germline ends. Germline CDR1 and CDR2: SGHDN and FVKESK. CDR3 sequence: CASSQAQRSDTQYF. The CDR3 DNA reads TGTGCCAGCAGCCAAGCCCAAAGGTCTGATACGCAGTATTTT.

This clone has just a few counts. V gene TRBV21-1 combines with J gene TRBJ2-7; the table's D call TRBD2 went unverified against the DNA. TRBV21-1 is classified as a pseudogene. There are 16 residues in the CDR3. The chain's CDR3 is CASSKGRPSANHEQYF. Here the CDR3 DNA reads TGTGCCAGCAGCAAAGGAAGGCCTAGCGCGAACCACGAGCAGTACTTC.

This CDR3 is CASSLSEATDTQYF. In DNA, the CDR3 is TGTGCCAGCAGTTTGAGTGAAGCCACAGATACGCAGTATTTT. J is TRBJ2-3 and V is TRBV27; D is ambiguous. The CDR3 runs to 14 residues. With 3 bases removed from V and 2 bases from J, the gap between germline ends came to 9 bases. Germline V gives CDR1 MNHEY, CDR2 SMNVEV (reference sequence).

The chain joins TRBV6-5 to TRBJ1-5, with 8 bases matching TRBD1. The length of the CDR3 is 16 residues. Germline V gene lookup returns CDR1 MNHEY and CDR2 SVGAGI. The ends lost 1 base at V and 2 bases at J; junction bases unmatched: 4. The CDR3 coding sequence is TGTGCCAGCAGTTACTTAACAGGGGGGGGCAATCAGCCCCAGCATTTT. Translating gives CASSYLTGGGNQPQHF.

J is TRBJ1-1 and V is TRBV2, with TRBD1 as a possible D gene (6 bases). CDR1 and CDR2 from the germline V gene are SNHLY and FYNNEI. The CDR3 spans 12 residues. The V end lost 8 bases, the J end lost 1 base, and 8 bases lay between the germline ends. The CDR3 loop reads CASLTGNTEAFF. The CDR3 bases are TGTGCCAGCCTGACAGGGAACACTGAAGCTTTCTTT.

The genes are TRBV28 and TRBJ2-5; D may be TRBD2 (6 bases). Germline V CDR1 and CDR2: MDHEN, SYDVKM. Trimming left V 2 bases short and J 4 bases short, with 14 bases between. The CDR3 contains 15 residues. The CDR3 nucleotides read TGTGCCAGCAGTTTAGGAGGGCCGACGGGAGAGACCCAGTACTTC. Encoded protein: CASSLGGPTGETQYF. The whole variable domain, remainder taken from reference TRBV28 and TRBJ2-5, is DVKVTQSSRYLVKRTGEKVFLECVQDMDHENMFWYRQDPGLGLRLIYFSYDVKMKEKGDIPEGYSVSREKKERFSLILESASTNQTSMYLCASSLGGPTGETQYFGPGTRLLVL.

The V call is TRBV7-9, the J call TRBJ2-3, with 8 bases that match TRBD1. The CDR3 length is 14 residues. Germline lookup yields CDR1 SEHNR and CDR2 FQNEAQ (reference sequence). Germline trimming cut 8 bases from V and 0 bases from J; bases unmatched to any gene: 4. CDR3 in DNA: TGTGCCAGCGCAAGACAGGGGAGCACAGATACGCAGTATTTT. This encodes CASARQGSTDTQYF.

V is TRBV3-1 (or the pseudogene TRBV3-2) and J is TRBJ2-7; TRBD2 agrees at 8 bases. With 2 bases clipped from V and 9 bases from J, the junction kept 9 bases outside the gene matches. The CDR3 covers 14 residues. Germline CDR1 and CDR2: LGHDT and YNNKEL (reference sequence). The CDR3 DNA sequence: TGTGCCAGCAGCCAATCCCCCGGGACTAGAGGGCAGTACTTC. It codes for CASSQSPGTRGQYF.

V gene TRBV5-4 combines with J gene TRBJ2-7, with D perhaps TRBD2 (5 bases). V was trimmed by 0 bases and J by 4 bases, leaving 8 bases between them. CDR1 is SGHNT and CDR2 is YYREEE in the germline V gene (reference sequence). This CDR3 has 13 amino acids. The CDR3 nucleotides read TGTGCCAGCAGCTTGGGCGGGTTATACGAGCAGTACTTC. Its protein product is CASSLGGLYEQYF.

V is TRBV18 and J is TRBJ1-3; unclear D gene. CDR1 and CDR2 from the germline V gene are KGHSH and LQKENI. Trimming removed 1 base at V and 0 bases at J, with 7 bases between. This CDR3 spans 15 amino acids. The CDR3 bases are TGTGCCAGCTCACCACGAGACCCCTCTGGAAACACCATATATTTT. This codes for CASSPRDPSGNTIYF.

The V and J genes are TRBV25-1 and TRBJ2-7, with D tentatively TRBD2 (5 bases). The CDR3 extends over 13 amino acids. Germline V gene data show CDR1 as MGHDK and CDR2 as SYGVNS. Deletions cut 4 bases from V and 7 bases from J, with 14 bases between. CDR3 sequence: CASSASHGREQYF. In DNA form, the CDR3 reads TGTGCCAGCAGTGCTTCTCATGGGAGAGAGCAGTACTTC.

The gene calls are TRBV2 and TRBJ1-5; TRBD1 is a possible D gene (6 bases). CDR1 and CDR2 (germline): SNHLY, FYNNEI. The CDR3 extends over 14 amino acids. Trimming left V 2 bases short and J 1 base short, with 6 bases between. CDR3 DNA: TGTGCCAGCAGTGAAACAGGGAGCAATCAGCCCCAGCATTTT. Translation gives CASSETGSNQPQHF. Combining the CDR3 with reference TRBV2 and TRBJ1-5 gives the whole variable domain EPEVTQTPSHQVTQMGQEVILRCVPISNHLYFYWYRQILGQKVEFLVSFYNNEISEKSEIFDDQFSVERPDGSNFTLKIRSTKLEDSAMYFCASSETGSNQPQHFGDGTRLSIL.

The table lists this clone with a count of one. The V call is TRBV19, the J call TRBJ2-6; 7 nucleotides agree with TRBD1. This CDR3 region has 16 residues. Germline CDR1 LNHDA, CDR2 SQIVND (reference sequence). Trimming cost V 1 base and J 2 bases; bases outside gene matches: 2. The CDR3 is CASSIVTGAGANVLTF. The CDR3 coding sequence is TGTGCCAGTAGTATAGTTACAGGGGCTGGGGCCAACGTCCTGACTTTC.

The rearrangement joins TRBV7-9 to TRBJ1-5; 8 bases map to TRBD1. This CDR3 spans 19 amino acids. Trimming cost V 4 bases and J 8 bases; bases outside gene matches: 22. Germline V gives CDR1 SEHNR, CDR2 FQNEAQ (reference sequence). CDR3 bases: TGTGCCAGCAGCTCCCTACCAGTGCCCGACAGGGGTTTAGGGGAGCCCCAGCATTTT. Translation gives CASSSLPVPDRGLGEPQHF.

The gene calls are TRBV4-3 and TRBJ1-2; D may be TRBD1 (5 bases). The CDR3 is 15 amino acids. V lost 4 bases and J 6 bases, leaving 18 bases between the germline ends. The germline gives CDR1 LGHNA, CDR2 YSLEER. CDR3: CASSRSRGEMDGYTF. The CDR3 coding sequence is TGCGCCAGCAGCCGCAGCCGAGGGGAGATGGATGGCTACACCTTC.

The gene calls are TRBV6-5 and TRBJ2-1, with D perhaps TRBD1 or TRBD2 (5 bases each). The V gene lost 0 bases and the J gene lost 15 bases, with 15 bases spanning the gap. The CDR3 spans 13 residues. Germline V gives CDR1 MNHEY, CDR2 SVGAGI. The CDR3 region is CASSYSGTLPGFF. Written as DNA, the CDR3 is TGTGCCAGCAGTTACTCCGGGACCCTACCCGGGTTCTTC.

V and J are TRBV6-6 and TRBJ2-7; D gene ambiguous. V gave up 4 bases and J gave up 3 bases, with 10 bases separating them. The CDR3 is made up of 13 amino acids. CDR1 is MNHNY and CDR2 is SVGAGI in the germline V gene (reference sequence). The CDR3 protein is CASSSQKSYEQYF. The CDR3 coding sequence is TGTGCCAGCAGTTCCCAAAAAAGCTACGAGCAGTACTTC.

The chain joins TRBV6-5 to TRBJ2-5; a possible D gene is TRBD2 (6 bases). The germline V and J ends were trimmed by 7 bases and 3 bases, with 12 bases remaining between them. The length of the CDR3 is 13 residues. From germline, CDR1 is MNHEY and CDR2 SVGAGI. The CDR3 nucleotides are TGTGCCAGCACCAATTGGGGGGAAGAGACCCAGTACTTC. It is translated as CASTNWGEETQYF.

The chain employs TRBV7-2 and TRBJ1-1, with a tentative D call TRBD1 (6 bases). This CDR3 contains 13 residues. Trimming left V 8 bases short and J 4 bases short, with 14 bases between. CDR1 SGHTA and CDR2 FQGNSA come from the germline V gene. CDR3: CASLGWGRTEAFF. The CDR3 DNA follows: TGTGCCAGCTTAGGTTGGGGGCGCACTGAAGCTTTCTTT. Looking up the rest from reference TRBV7-2 and TRBJ1-1 gives the full variable domain: GAGVSQSPSNKVTEKGKDVELRCDPISGHTALYWYRQSLGQGLEFLIYFQGNSAPDKSGLPSDRFSAERTGGSVSTLTIQRTQQEDSAVYLCASLGWGRTEAFFGQGTRLTVV.

This chain links TRBV3-1 (or the pseudogene TRBV3-2) with TRBJ2-4; D may correspond to TRBD1 or TRBD2 (5 bases each). V gave up 7 bases and J gave up 9 bases, with 19 bases separating them. CDR1 and CDR2 from the germline V gene are LGHDT and YNNKEL (reference sequence). CDR3 size: 14 residues. CDR3 DNA: TGTGCCAGCAACAGCGCCGGGACCTCAAGCATTCAGTACTTC. It is translated as CASNSAGTSSIQYF.

V and J are TRBV4-2 and TRBJ2-2; TRBD1 aligns across 7 bases. The germline gives CDR1 LGHNA, CDR2 YNFKEQ. The V segment lost 1 base and the J segment 4 bases; nucleotides outside the gene matches: 3. This CDR3 has 15 residues. The CDR3 DNA reads as TGTGCCAGCAGCCAAGGACAGGGTACCACCGGGGAGCTGTTTTTT. Translation: CASSQGQGTTGELFF.

This rearrangement joins TRBV3-1 (or the pseudogene TRBV3-2) to TRBJ1-3; tentative D call: TRBD1 (6 bases). Germline V gene sequence: CDR1 LGHDT, CDR2 YNNKEL (reference sequence). V lost 4 bases, J lost 0 bases, and 13 bases lay in between. The CDR3 is 16 residues long. The CDR3 is CASSPGGGRSGNTIYF. The CDR3 DNA reads as TGTGCCAGCAGCCCCGGGGGCGGACGCTCTGGAAACACCATATATTTT.